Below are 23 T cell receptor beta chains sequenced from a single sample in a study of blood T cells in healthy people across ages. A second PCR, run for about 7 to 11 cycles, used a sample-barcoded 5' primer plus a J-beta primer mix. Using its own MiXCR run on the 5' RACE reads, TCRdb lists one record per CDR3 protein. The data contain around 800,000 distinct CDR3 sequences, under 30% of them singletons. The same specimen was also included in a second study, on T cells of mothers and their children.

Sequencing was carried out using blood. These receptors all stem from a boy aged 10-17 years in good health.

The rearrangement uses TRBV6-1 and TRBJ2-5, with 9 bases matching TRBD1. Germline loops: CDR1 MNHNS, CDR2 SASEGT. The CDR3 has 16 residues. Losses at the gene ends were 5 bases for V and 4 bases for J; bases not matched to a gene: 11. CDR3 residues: CASSQKDRGPLETQYF. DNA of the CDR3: TGTGCCAGCAGTCAAAAGGACAGGGGACCCCTAGAGACCCAGTACTTC.

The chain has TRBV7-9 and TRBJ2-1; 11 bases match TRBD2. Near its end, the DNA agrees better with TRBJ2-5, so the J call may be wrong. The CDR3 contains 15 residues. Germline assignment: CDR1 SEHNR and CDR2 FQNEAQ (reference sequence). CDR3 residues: CASSFIAGGKETQYF. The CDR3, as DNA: TGTGCCAGCAGCTTCATAGCGGGGGGGAAAGAGACCCAGTACTTC.

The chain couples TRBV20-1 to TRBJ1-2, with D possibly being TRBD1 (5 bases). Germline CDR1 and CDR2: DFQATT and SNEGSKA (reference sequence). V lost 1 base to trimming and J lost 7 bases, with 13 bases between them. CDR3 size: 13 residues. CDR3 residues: CSARVPQDLGYTF. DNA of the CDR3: TGCAGTGCTAGAGTCCCACAGGACCTTGGCTACACCTTC.

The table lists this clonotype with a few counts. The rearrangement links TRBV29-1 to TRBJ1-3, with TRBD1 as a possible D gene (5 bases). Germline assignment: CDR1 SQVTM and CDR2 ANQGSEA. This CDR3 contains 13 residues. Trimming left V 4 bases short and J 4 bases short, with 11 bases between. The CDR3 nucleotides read TGCAGCGTTGCCAGGGAGGGCGGAAACACCATATATTTT. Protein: CSVAREGGNTIYF.

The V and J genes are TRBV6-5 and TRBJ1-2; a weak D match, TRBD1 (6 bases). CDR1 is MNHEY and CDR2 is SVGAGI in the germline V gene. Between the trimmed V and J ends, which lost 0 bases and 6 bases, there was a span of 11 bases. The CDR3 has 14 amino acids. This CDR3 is CASSYSAGVHGYTF. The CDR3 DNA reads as TGTGCCAGCAGTTACTCGGCAGGGGTTCATGGCTACACCTTC.

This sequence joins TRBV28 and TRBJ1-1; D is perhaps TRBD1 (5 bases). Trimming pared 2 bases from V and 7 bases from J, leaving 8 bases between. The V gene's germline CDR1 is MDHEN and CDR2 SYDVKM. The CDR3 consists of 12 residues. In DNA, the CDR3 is TGTGCCAGCAGTTTAGTGGGACTTGAAGCTTTCTTT. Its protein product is CASSLVGLEAFF. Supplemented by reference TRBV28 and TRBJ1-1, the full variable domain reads DVKVTQSSRYLVKRTGEKVFLECVQDMDHENMFWYRQDPGLGLRLIYFSYDVKMKEKGDIPEGYSVSREKKERFSLILESASTNQTSMYLCASSLVGLEAFFGQGTRLTVV.

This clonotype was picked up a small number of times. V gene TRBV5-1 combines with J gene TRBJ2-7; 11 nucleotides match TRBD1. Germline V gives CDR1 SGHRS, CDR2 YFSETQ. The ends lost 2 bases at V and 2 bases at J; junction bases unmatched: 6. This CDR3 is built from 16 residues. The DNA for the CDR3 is TGCGCCAGCAGCTTAGGACAGGGGGCGTCGACCTACGAGCAGTACTTC. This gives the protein CASSLGQGASTYEQYF.

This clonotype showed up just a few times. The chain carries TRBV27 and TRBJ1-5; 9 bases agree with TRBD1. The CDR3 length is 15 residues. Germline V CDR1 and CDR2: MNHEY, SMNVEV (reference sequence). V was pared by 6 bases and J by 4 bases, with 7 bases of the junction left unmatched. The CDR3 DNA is TGTGCCAGCAGGCTACAGGGGGCGCAGAATCAGCCCCAGCATTTT. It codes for CASRLQGAQNQPQHF.

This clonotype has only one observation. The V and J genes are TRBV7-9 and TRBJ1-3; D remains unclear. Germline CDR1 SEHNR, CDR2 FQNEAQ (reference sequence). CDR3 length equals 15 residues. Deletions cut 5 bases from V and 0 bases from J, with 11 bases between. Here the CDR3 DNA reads TGTGCCAGCAGCCAAGACGCTTACTCTGGAAACACCATATATTTT. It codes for CASSQDAYSGNTIYF.

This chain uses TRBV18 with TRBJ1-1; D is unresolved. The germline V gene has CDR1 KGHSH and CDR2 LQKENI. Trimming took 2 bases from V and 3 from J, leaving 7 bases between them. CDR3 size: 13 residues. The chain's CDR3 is CASSPSQDTEAFF. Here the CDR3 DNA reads TGTGCCAGCTCACCAAGTCAAGACACTGAAGCTTTCTTT.

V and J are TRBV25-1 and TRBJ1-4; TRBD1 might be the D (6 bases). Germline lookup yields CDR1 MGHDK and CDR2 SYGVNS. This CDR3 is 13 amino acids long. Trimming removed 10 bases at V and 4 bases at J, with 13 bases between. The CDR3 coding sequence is TGTGCCACCCGGGACAACCTTAATGAAAAACTGTTTTTT. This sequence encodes CATRDNLNEKLFF. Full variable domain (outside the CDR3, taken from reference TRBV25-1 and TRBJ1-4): EADIYQTPRYLVIGTGKKITLECSQTMGHDKMYWYQQDPGMELHLIHYSYGVNSTEKGDLSSESTVSRIRTEHFPLTLESARPSHTSQYLCATRDNLNEKLFFGSGTQLSVL.

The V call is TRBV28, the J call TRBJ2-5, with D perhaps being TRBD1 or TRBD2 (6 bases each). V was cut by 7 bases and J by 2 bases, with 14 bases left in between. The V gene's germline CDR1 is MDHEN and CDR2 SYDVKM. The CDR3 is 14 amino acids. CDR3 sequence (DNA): TGTGCCAGCACCTCGGGGGCAGTTCAAGAGACCCAGTACTTC. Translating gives CASTSGAVQETQYF.

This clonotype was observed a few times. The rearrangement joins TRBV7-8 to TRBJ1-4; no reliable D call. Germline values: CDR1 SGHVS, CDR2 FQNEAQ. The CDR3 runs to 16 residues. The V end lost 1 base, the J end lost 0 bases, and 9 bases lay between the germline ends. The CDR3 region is CASSLDLATTNEKLFF. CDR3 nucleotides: TGTGCCAGCAGCTTAGATTTGGCAACAACTAATGAAAAACTGTTTTTT.

CDR3: CASSLVHQEGYTF. CDR3 coding DNA: TGCGCCAGCAGCTTGGTACATCAAGAAGGCTACACCTTC. The genes are TRBV5-1 and TRBJ1-2; D remains unclear. This CDR3 has 13 residues. V was shortened by 0 bases and J by 8 bases, with 11 bases between the two germline ends. CDR1 and CDR2 from the germline V gene are SGHRS and YFSETQ.

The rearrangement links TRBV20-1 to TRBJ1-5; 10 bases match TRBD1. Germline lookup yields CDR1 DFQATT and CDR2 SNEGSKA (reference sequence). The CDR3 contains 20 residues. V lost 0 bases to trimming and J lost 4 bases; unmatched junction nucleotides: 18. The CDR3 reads CSARDIISGTGVSGNQPQHF. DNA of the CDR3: TGCAGTGCTAGAGATATAATCTCGGGGACAGGGGTTTCCGGAAATCAGCCCCAGCATTTT.

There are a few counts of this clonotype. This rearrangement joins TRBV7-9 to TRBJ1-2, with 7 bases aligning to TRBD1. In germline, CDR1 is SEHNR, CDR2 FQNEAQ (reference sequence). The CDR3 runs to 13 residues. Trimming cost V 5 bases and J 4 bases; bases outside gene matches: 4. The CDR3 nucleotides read TGTGCCAGCAGCCGACAGGGTCGCTATGGCTACACCTTC. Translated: CASSRQGRYGYTF.

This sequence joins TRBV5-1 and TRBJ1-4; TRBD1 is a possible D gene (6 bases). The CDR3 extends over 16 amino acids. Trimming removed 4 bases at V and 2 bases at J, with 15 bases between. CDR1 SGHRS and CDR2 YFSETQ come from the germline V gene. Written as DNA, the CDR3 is TGCGCCAGCAGCCCTTTACAGGGCGGTACTAATGAAAAACTGTTTTTT. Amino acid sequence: CASSPLQGGTNEKLFF.

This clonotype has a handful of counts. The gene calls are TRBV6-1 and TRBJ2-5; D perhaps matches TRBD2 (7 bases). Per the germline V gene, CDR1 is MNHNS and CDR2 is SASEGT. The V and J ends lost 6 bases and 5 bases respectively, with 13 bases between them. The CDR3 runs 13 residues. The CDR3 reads CASSNWGGETQYF. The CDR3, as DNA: TGTGCCAGCAGCAATTGGGGGGGCGAGACCCAGTACTTC.

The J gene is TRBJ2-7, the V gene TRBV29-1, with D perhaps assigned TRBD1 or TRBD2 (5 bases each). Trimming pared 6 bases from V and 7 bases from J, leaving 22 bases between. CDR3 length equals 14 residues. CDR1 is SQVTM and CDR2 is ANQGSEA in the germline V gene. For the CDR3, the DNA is TGCAGCGTCGACTTGAGGGGCCAACGGGTTGAGCAGTACTTC. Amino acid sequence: CSVDLRGQRVEQYF.

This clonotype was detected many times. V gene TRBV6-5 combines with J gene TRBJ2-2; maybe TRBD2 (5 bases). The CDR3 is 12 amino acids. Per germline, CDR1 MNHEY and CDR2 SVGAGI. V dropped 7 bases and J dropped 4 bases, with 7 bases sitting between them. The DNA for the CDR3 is TGTGCCAGCACTCGGGGCACCGGGGAGCTGTTTTTT. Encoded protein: CASTRGTGELFF.

This CDR3 reads CASSGQVYSNQPQHF. The CDR3 DNA reads as TGTGCCAGCAGTGGACAGGTTTATAGCAATCAGCCCCAGCATTTT. The genes are TRBV2 and TRBJ1-5, with D perhaps matching TRBD1 (6 bases). This CDR3 is 15 amino acids long. V lost 4 bases to trimming and J lost 0 bases, with 10 bases between them. Germline V lookup: CDR1 SNHLY, CDR2 FYNNEI.

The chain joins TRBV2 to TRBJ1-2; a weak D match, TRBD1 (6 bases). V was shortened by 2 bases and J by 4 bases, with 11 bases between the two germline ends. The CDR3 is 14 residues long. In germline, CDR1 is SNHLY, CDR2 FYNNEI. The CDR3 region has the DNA TGTGCCAGCAGTGAAAGGGGGACGGGCTATGGCTACACCTTC. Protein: CASSERGTGYGYTF.

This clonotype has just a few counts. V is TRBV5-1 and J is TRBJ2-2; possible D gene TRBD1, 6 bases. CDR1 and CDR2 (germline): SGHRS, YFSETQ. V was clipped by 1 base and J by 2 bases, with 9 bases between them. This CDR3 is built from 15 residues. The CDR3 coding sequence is TGCGCCAGCAGCTTGATACAGGGAAACACCGGGGAGCTGTTTTTT. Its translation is CASSLIQGNTGELFF.